A selection of T cell receptor beta chains follows, all from one sample in a study of blood T cell repertoires in COVID-19. The repertoire was sequenced with immunoSEQ multiplex PCR; TCRdb's copy has only in-frame clones and lacks some. The sample includes 350,000 to 400,000 clones, more than 85% seen only once; the top ten take 0.7% to 0.95%. The sample consisted of PBMCs or T cells enriched from blood (not recorded which). These receptors came from a woman in her forties who had been exposed to COVID-19. Both conserved end residues are trimmed from each CDR3. The D gene is left open where the match is weak.

CDR3	D	length	V
ASSFGLDRNTEAF	-	13	TRBV5-5
ASALAGAPLNEQF	-	13	TRBV7-9
ASRTGTLYNQPQH	-	13	TRBV19
ASSLGGGREF	TRBD2	10	TRBV7-9
ASGTSHIQY	TRBD2	9	TRBV7-2
ASSLGGYSSYEQY	-	13	TRBV7-3
ATSDPGQGIETQY	TRBD1	13	TRBV24-1
ASSIRAGGADTQY	TRBD2	13	TRBV19
ASSPELLAKNIQY	-	13	TRBV19
SVQSGANVLT	-	10	TRBV29-1
ASSGTSGVEQY	TRBD2	11	TRBV5-4
ASSDRQGDGYT	TRBD1	11	TRBV6-4
ASSTRGRQDTQY	TRBD1	12	TRBV7-9
ASSRIADSTDTQY	-	13	TRBV5-1
ASSSGTVYQPQH	TRBD1	12	TRBV5-4
ASSVGTGGNGNTIY	TRBD1	14	TRBV5-5
ASSLVRGNTEAF	-	12	TRBV7-8
ASSPQGVPYEQY	TRBD1	12	TRBV18
ASSEATGVASPLH	TRBD1	13	TRBV6-1
ASTLGGAAMLGYT	-	13	TRBV5-6
ASSYGDSPLH	-	10	TRBV5-1
ASSYRGRNEQF	TRBD1	11	TRBV12-3/TRBV12-4
ATSRVVGRSATEAF	-	14	TRBV15
ASSESTGVSYEQY	-	13	TRBV2
ATSDRGQGDTEAF	TRBD1	13	TRBV24-1
ASSGRLGGDLSGANVLT	-	17	TRBV9
ASSPTQVGSPLH	-	12	TRBV7-9
ASTQGSLGYT	-	10	TRBV19
ASSLWTLSNQPQH	-	13	TRBV5-6
ASRIGLAGDEQF	TRBD2	12	TRBV13
AWQGASYNEQF	TRBD1	11	TRBV30
ASGLASGRATDTQY	TRBD2	14	TRBV12-5
AWSVSGGGGYT	TRBD1	11	TRBV30
ASSPTSGTGNEQF	TRBD1	13	TRBV14
ASSPPGTYSSGNTIY	-	15	TRBV18
ASSLVAGGNQY	-	11	TRBV11-3
ASSFGGTNYGYT	-	12	TRBV7-2